The rows below give T cell receptor beta chains drawn from one sample of a study of blood T cell repertoires in COVID-19. Produced via immunoSEQ multiplex PCR; TCRdb's table is partial and in-frame only. This table holds 200,000 to 250,000 clones, about nine tenths found once. The material sequenced was peripheral blood. All receptors come from a young man with COVID-19, enrolled during active disease. CDR3s include the opening cysteine and the closing phenylalanine or tryptophan. The D gene is left open where the match is weak.

j_call d_call v_call cdr3_nt cdr3_aa
TRBJ1-5 TRBD1 TRBV19 TGTGCCAGTAGTTCCCAGGGGGGTCAGCCCCAGCATTTT CASSSQGGQPQHF
TRBJ2-5 TRBD2 TRBV5-4 TGTGCCAGCAGCTCCGGACTAGCCCAAGAGACCCAGTACTTC CASSSGLAQETQYF
TRBJ1-2 TRBD1 TRBV7-3 TGTGCCAGCAGCTTAAGTCCGGACAGGGCTTATGGCTACACCTTC CASSLSPDRAYGYTF
TRBJ2-2 - TRBV9 TGTGCCAGCAGCCCTCGCCCAGGGGCGACCACCGGGGAGCTGTTTTTT CASSPRPGATTGELFF
TRBJ1-5 TRBD1 TRBV28 TGTGCCAGCAGTTCGTTTCCCGGACAGGGGGGCAAGCCCCAGCATTTT CASSSFPGQGGKPQHF
TRBJ1-2 - TRBV6-5 TGTGCCAGCAGCGGGGGACCCGAGGGTAGCGGCTACACCTTC CASSGGPEGSGYTF
TRBJ2-5 TRBD2 TRBV5-6 TGTGCCAGCAGCTGGGGACTAGCGGGGGGCGCCATGAAGGAGACCCAGTACTTC CASSWGLAGGAMKETQYF
TRBJ1-1 - TRBV10-3 TGTGCCATCAGTCGACAGTTGAACACTGAAGCTTTCTTT CAISRQLNTEAFF
TRBJ1-1 TRBD1 TRBV18 TGTGCCAGCTCGGTCGACAGGGTCCCTCGGAACACTGAAGCTTTCTTT CASSVDRVPRNTEAFF
TRBJ2-3 - TRBV3-1/TRBV3-2 TGTGCCAGCAGCCCGGATCCGGGACTCACCACAGATACGCAGTATTTT CASSPDPGLTTDTQYF
TRBJ2-7 - TRBV6-2/TRBV6-3 TGTGCCAGCAGTTACGGGACTCCGGGCGAGCAGTACTTC CASSYGTPGEQYF
TRBJ1-2 TRBD1 TRBV12-3/TRBV12-4 TGTGCCAGCAGATACAGGGGAGTCTATGGCTACACCTTC CASRYRGVYGYTF
TRBJ2-2 - TRBV29-1 TGCAGCTCTAATTCAGGGGACACCGGGGAGCTGTTTTTT CSSNSGDTGELFF
TRBJ2-2 TRBD2 TRBV6-1 TGTGCCAGCAGTGCCAGCGGGACTAGCGGGGGGGCCCCCACCGGGGAGCTGTTTTTT CASSASGTSGGAPTGELFF
TRBJ1-4 TRBD1 TRBV19 TGTGCCAGTACCGACAGGGGGACATTAGATGAAAAACTGTTTTTT CASTDRGTLDEKLFF
TRBJ1-1 TRBD1 TRBV5-1 TGCGCCAGCAGCGTCGGACAGGGGGCGCAAAACACTGAAGCTTTCTTT CASSVGQGAQNTEAFF